This passage covers 23 T cell receptor beta chains from one sample sequenced in a study of blood T cell repertoires in COVID-19. Libraries were prepared by immunoSEQ multiplex PCR; TCRdb keeps only in-frame clonotypes and omits some of them. Altogether some 140,000 clones are present, more than 65% being singletons, with the ten largest covering approximately 14%. Sample: peripheral blood. These receptors were taken from a man of 80 years or more with acute or convalescent COVID-19.

The chain has TRBV19 and TRBJ2-2, with 7 bases fitting TRBD1. The CDR3 is made up of 17 amino acids. Germline V gene lookup returns CDR1 LNHDA and CDR2 SQIVND (reference sequence). V was pared by 1 base and J by 1 base, with 6 bases of the junction left unmatched. In DNA, the CDR3 is TGTGCCAGTAGTATAGGGGCGGCAGGGGGGAACACCGGGGAGCTGTTTTTT. As protein: CASSIGAAGGNTGELFF.

This clone was observed once. This chain connects TRBV28 to TRBJ1-2, with no clear D. The V end was cut by 4 bases, the J end by 5 bases, with 5 bases between. Germline V gene sequence: CDR1 MDHEN, CDR2 SYDVKM. CDR3 length equals 11 residues. The CDR3 sequence is CASSSPYGYTF. The CDR3 DNA is TGTGCCAGCAGTTCTCCTTATGGCTACACCTTC.

The chain is built from TRBV7-2 and TRBJ2-2; tentative D call: TRBD2 (6 bases). The CDR3 contains 16 residues. Germline-derived CDR1 and CDR2 are SGHTA and FQGNSA. Trimming removed 2 bases from V and 6 bases from J, with 16 bases in between. Here the CDR3 reads CASSLPSGGRAGELFF. CDR3 coding DNA: TGTGCCAGCAGCTTACCCTCCGGGGGAAGGGCCGGGGAGCTGTTTTTT.

The rearrangement links TRBV7-9 to TRBJ2-3, with TRBD2 as a possible D gene (5 bases). This CDR3 comprises 14 residues. The V end was cut by 3 bases, the J end by 3 bases, with 10 bases between. CDR1 and CDR2 from the germline V gene are SEHNR and FQNEAQ (reference sequence). Here the CDR3 DNA reads TGTGCCAGCAGCTTTAACCGGGATACAGATACGCAGTATTTT. This sequence encodes CASSFNRDTDTQYF.

The chain recombines TRBV2 with TRBJ2-2; possible D gene TRBD2, 6 bases. This CDR3 region has 14 residues. The germline V gene encodes CDR1 SNHLY and CDR2 FYNNEI. Deletions cut 6 bases from V and 0 bases from J, with 8 bases between. The CDR3 coding sequence is TGTGCCAGCAGGGGGGGAACGAACACCGGGGAGCTGTTTTTT. Its protein product is CASRGGTNTGELFF.

This clone was seen once. The chain recombines TRBV7-3 with TRBJ2-1, with 9 bases identical to TRBD2. CDR1 and CDR2 (germline): SGHTA, FQGTGA. This CDR3 region has 17 residues. The J segment lost 5 bases and the V segment lost 2 bases, leaving 10 bases of the junction unmatched. CDR3 nucleotides: TGTGCCAGCAGCTTAGGCTCTAGCGGGGTAATGAACAATGAGCAGTTCTTC. It is translated as CASSLGSSGVMNNEQFF.

The CDR3 spells CASSRVQGETQYF. Written as DNA, the CDR3 is TGTGCCAGCAGCCGGGTACAGGGAGAGACCCAGTACTTC. The chain employs TRBV5-4 and TRBJ2-5; tentative D call: TRBD1 (6 bases). From germline, CDR1 is SGHNT and CDR2 YYREEE (reference sequence). V lost 4 bases and J 4 bases, leaving 11 bases between the germline ends. CDR3 length: 13 amino acids.

The chain recombines TRBV30 with TRBJ2-5; D possibly corresponds to TRBD1 (6 bases). With 1 base removed from V and 5 bases from J, the gap between germline ends came to 8 bases. This CDR3 comprises 12 residues. Per germline, CDR1 GTSNPN and CDR2 SVGIG (reference sequence). CDR3 sequence (DNA): TGTGCCTGGAGTGGAGGGGGTGAGACCCAGTACTTC. This gives the protein CAWSGGGETQYF. The variable domain in full, completed from reference TRBV30 and TRBJ2-5, reads SQTIHQWPATLVQPVGSPLSLECTVEGTSNPNLYWYRQAAGRGLQLLFYSVGIGQISSEVPQNLSASRPQDRQFILSSKKLLLSDSGFYLCAWSGGGETQYFGPGTRLLVL.

The chain links TRBV9 to TRBJ2-3, with D possibly matching TRBD2 (7 bases). V dropped 4 bases and J dropped 2 bases, with 11 bases sitting between them. The germline V gene has CDR1 SGDLS and CDR2 YYNGEE. The CDR3 is 14 amino acids. The CDR3 coding sequence is TGTGCCAGCAGCAAGGGGGGGGACACAGATACGCAGTATTTT. Translation: CASSKGGDTDTQYF.

The chain employs TRBV29-1 and TRBJ2-1, with 7 bases identical to TRBD2. Germline CDR1 is SQVTM and CDR2 is ANQGSEA. V shed 0 bases and J 5 bases; nucleotides not matched to a gene: 4. This CDR3 is built from 14 residues. This chain's CDR3 is CSVEDPGLNNEQFF. DNA of the CDR3: TGCAGCGTTGAAGACCCGGGACTAAACAATGAGCAGTTCTTC.

This clone was found a few times. The rearrangement uses TRBV20-1 and TRBJ1-1; D gene uncertain. The germline V and J ends were trimmed by 6 bases and 1 base, with 6 bases remaining between them. Germline V CDR1 and CDR2: DFQATT, SNEGSKA (reference sequence). The CDR3 runs 11 residues. The CDR3 spells CSAGTNTEAFF. CDR3 coding DNA: TGCAGTGCGGGCACGAACACTGAAGCTTTCTTT.

The J gene is TRBJ1-2, the V gene TRBV20-1; 10 nucleotides match TRBD1. V was pared by 7 bases and J by 6 bases, with 2 bases of the junction left unmatched. The CDR3 consists of 11 residues. Germline values: CDR1 DFQATT, CDR2 SNEGSKA (reference sequence). The CDR3 DNA reads TGCAGTGTTGACAGGGGGCATGGCTACACCTTC. Residues: CSVDRGHGYTF.

The chain combines TRBV4-1 with TRBJ1-3; D gene unclear. The V end lost 4 bases, the J end lost 4 bases, and 11 bases lay between the germline ends. The germline V gene encodes CDR1 MGHRA and CDR2 YSYEKL. This CDR3 contains 14 residues. The CDR3 reads CASSLSGTGNTIYF. The CDR3 DNA reads TGCGCCAGCAGCCTCTCAGGCACAGGAAACACCATATATTTT.

The CDR3 reads CASSEVRGSGNTIYF. As DNA, the CDR3 is TGTGCCAGCAGTGAAGTTCGGGGGAGTGGAAACACCATATATTTT. The V call is TRBV2, the J call TRBJ1-3; possibly TRBD1 for D (5 bases). The CDR3 runs 15 residues. Trimming took off 1 base at V and 3 bases at J, with 10 bases between the two ends. Germline-derived CDR1 and CDR2 are SNHLY and FYNNEI.

This sequence joins TRBV11-3 and TRBJ2-1; tentative D call: TRBD1 (5 bases). Germline CDR1 SGHNT, CDR2 YENEEA. Trimming shortened V by 0 bases and J by 6 bases, and 12 bases separated the two germline ends. CDR3 length equals 15 residues. The CDR3 coding sequence is TGTGCCAGCAGCTTAGAGGGCAGGGAAGGCAATGAGCAGTTCTTC. This codes for CASSLEGREGNEQFF. Based on the CDR3 plus reference TRBV11-3 and TRBJ2-1, the full variable domain is EAGVVQSPRYKIIEKKQPVAFWCNPISGHNTLYWYLQNLGQGPELLIRYENEEAVDDSQLPKDRFSAERLKGVDSTLKIQPAELGDSAVYLCASSLEGREGNEQFFGPGTRLTVL.

J is TRBJ1-1 and V is TRBV7-2; D is perhaps TRBD1 (5 bases). Trimming pared 5 bases from V and 10 bases from J, leaving 20 bases between. The germline V gene has CDR1 SGHTA and CDR2 FQGNSA. The CDR3 consists of 14 residues. CDR3 region: CASSPFGGPGGAFF. For the CDR3, the DNA is TGTGCCAGCAGCCCGTTCGGGGGTCCGGGCGGAGCTTTCTTT.

The chain has TRBV5-8 and TRBJ1-5; D call uncertain. CDR3 length: 13 amino acids. Germline CDR1 is SGHTS and CDR2 is YDEGEE. V lost 1 base and J lost 3, with 5 bases in between. For the CDR3, the DNA is TGTGCCAGCAGCTTGAATATCAATCAGCCCCAGCATTTT. It translates to CASSLNINQPQHF.

This clone was detected only a few times. The chain carries TRBV18 and TRBJ2-2; 7 nucleotides line up with TRBD1. The V gene's germline CDR1 is KGHSH and CDR2 LQKENI. The junction had 3 bases not matched to a gene; V was cut back by 2 bases and J by 0 bases. This CDR3 is 16 amino acids long. CDR3 amino acids: CASSPDRVANTGELFF. CDR3 DNA sequence: TGTGCCAGCTCACCAGACAGGGTGGCGAACACCGGGGAGCTGTTTTTT.

The chain has TRBV2 and TRBJ1-3, with 7 bases identical to TRBD1. V lost 8 bases, J lost 0 bases, and 4 bases stayed unmatched. The CDR3 covers 14 residues. The germline CDR1 and CDR2 sequences are SNHLY and FYNNEI. CDR3 amino acids: CASGGTVSGNTIYF. In nucleotides, the CDR3 is TGTGCCAGCGGGGGGACAGTCTCTGGAAACACCATATATTTT.

The V call is TRBV7-9, the J call TRBJ2-1; no reliable D call. V lost 8 bases and J 7 bases, leaving 9 bases between the germline ends. Germline-derived CDR1 and CDR2 are SEHNR and FQNEAQ (reference sequence). The CDR3 contains 11 residues. The CDR3 loop reads CASGIWNEQFF. CDR3 DNA sequence: TGTGCCAGCGGCATCTGGAATGAGCAGTTCTTC.

The chain uses TRBV30 and TRBJ2-1, with TRBD1 as a possible D gene (6 bases). V lost 0 bases, J lost 5 bases, and 14 bases lay in between. The CDR3 consists of 15 residues. Germline V gene data show CDR1 as GTSNPN and CDR2 as SVGIG (reference sequence). CDR3 in DNA: TGTGCCTGGAGTGTACATCAGGGGATCCACAATGAGCAGTTCTTC. Its protein is CAWSVHQGIHNEQFF.

In its sample, this clone was seen a few times. The chain has TRBV5-4 and TRBJ2-3, with 11 bases that match TRBD2. V was pared by 2 bases and J by 2 bases, with 7 bases of the junction left unmatched. Germline V gene sequence: CDR1 SGHNT, CDR2 YYREEE (reference sequence). The CDR3 has 17 residues. The CDR3 loop reads CASSFSTSGGNTDTQYF. The DNA for the CDR3 is TGTGCCAGCAGCTTCTCCACTAGCGGGGGAAACACAGATACGCAGTATTTT.

The chain employs TRBV4-2 and TRBJ2-7; 7 bases fit TRBD2. The junction had 6 bases not matched to a gene; V was cut back by 4 bases and J by 0 bases. Germline V gene data show CDR1 as LGHNA and CDR2 as YNFKEQ. The CDR3 has 15 residues. CDR3: CASSPLAEFSYEQYF. CDR3 nucleotide sequence: TGTGCCAGCAGCCCGCTAGCGGAGTTCTCCTACGAGCAGTACTTC.